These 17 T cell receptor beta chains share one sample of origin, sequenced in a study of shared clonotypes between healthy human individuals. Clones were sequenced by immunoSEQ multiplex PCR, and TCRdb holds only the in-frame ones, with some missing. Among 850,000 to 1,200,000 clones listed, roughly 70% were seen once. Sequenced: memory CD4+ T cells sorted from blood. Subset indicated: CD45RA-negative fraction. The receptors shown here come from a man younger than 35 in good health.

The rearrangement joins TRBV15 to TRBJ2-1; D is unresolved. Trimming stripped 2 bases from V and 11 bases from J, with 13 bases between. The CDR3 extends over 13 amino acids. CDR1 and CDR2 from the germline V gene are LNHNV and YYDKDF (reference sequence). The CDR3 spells CATSRPPDGKQFF. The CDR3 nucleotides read TGTGCCACCAGCAGACCACCAGACGGAAAGCAGTTCTTC. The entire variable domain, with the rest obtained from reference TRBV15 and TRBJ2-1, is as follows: DAMVIQNPRYQVTQFGKPVTLSCSQTLNHNVMYWYQQKSSQAPKLLFHYYDKDFNNEADTPDNFQSRRPNTSFCFLDIRSPGLGDTAMYLCATSRPPDGKQFFGPGTRLTVL.

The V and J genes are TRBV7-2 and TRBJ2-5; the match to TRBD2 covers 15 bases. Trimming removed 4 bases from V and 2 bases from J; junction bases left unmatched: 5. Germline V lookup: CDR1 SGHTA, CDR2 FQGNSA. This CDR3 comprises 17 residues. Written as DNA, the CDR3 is TGTGCCAGCAGCTCGGGACTAGCGGGGGGCTTTCAAGAGACCCAGTACTTC. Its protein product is CASSSGLAGGFQETQYF. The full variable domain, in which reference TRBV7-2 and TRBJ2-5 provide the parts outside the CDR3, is GAGVSQSPSNKVTEKGKDVELRCDPISGHTALYWYRQSLGQGLEFLIYFQGNSAPDKSGLPSDRFSAERTGGSVSTLTIQRTQQEDSAVYLCASSSGLAGGFQETQYFGPGTRLLVL.

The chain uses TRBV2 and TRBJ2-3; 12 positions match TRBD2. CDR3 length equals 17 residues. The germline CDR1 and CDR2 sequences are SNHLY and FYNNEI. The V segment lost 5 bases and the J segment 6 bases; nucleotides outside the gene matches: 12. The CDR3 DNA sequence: TGTGCCAGCAGTCGGACTAGCGGGGCAACCTCCTCGGATACGCAGTATTTT. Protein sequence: CASSRTSGATSSDTQYF.

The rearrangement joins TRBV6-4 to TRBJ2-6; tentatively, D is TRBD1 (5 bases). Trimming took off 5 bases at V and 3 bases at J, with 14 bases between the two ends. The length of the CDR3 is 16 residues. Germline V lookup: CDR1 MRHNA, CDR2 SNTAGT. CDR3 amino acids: CASSPGGQGGANVLTF. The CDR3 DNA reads TGTGCCAGCAGTCCCGGTGGGCAGGGTGGGGCCAACGTCCTGACTTTC.

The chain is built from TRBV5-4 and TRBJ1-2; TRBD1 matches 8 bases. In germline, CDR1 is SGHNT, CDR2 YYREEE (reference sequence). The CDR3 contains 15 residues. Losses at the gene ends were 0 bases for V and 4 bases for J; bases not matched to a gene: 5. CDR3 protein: CASSLVAGGFYGYTF. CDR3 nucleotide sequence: TGTGCCAGCAGCTTGGTAGCAGGGGGCTTCTATGGCTACACCTTC.

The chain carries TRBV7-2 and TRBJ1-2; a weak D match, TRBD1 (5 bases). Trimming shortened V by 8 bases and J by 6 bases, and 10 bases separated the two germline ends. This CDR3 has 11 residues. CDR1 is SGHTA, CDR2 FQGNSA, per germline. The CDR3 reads CASYLGDGYTF. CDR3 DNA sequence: TGTGCCAGCTACCTGGGGGATGGCTACACCTTC.

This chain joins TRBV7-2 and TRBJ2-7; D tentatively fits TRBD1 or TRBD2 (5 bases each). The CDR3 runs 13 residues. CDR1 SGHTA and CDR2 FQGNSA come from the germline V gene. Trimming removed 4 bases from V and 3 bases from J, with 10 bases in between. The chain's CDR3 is CASSSGLVYEQYF. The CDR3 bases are TGTGCCAGCAGCTCGGGGCTAGTCTACGAGCAGTACTTC.

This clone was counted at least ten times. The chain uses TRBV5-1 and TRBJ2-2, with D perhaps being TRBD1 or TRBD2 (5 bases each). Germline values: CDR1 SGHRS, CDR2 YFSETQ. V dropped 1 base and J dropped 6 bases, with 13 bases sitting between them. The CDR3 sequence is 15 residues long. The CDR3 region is CASSLSGGDAGELFF. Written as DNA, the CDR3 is TGCGCCAGCAGCTTGTCTGGGGGAGACGCCGGGGAGCTGTTTTTT.

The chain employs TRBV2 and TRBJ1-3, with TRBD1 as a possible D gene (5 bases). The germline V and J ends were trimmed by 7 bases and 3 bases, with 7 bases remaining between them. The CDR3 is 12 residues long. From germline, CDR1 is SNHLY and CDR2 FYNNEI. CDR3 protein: CASKGDGNTIYF. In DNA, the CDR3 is TGTGCCAGCAAAGGGGATGGAAACACCATATATTTT.

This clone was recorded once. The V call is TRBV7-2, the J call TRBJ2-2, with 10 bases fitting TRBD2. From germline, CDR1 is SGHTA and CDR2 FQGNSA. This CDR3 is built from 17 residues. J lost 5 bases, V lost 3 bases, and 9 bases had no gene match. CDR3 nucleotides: TGTGCCAGCAGCTTTCTTCTAGCGGGAGTAGGGACCGGGGAGCTGTTTTTT. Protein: CASSFLLAGVGTGELFF.

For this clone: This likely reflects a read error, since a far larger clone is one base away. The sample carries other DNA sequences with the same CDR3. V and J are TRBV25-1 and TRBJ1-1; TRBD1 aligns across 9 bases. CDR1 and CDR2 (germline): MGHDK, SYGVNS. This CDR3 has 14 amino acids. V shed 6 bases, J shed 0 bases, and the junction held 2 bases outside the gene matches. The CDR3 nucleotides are TGTGCCAGCAGGGACAGGGGCATGAACACTGAAGCTTTCTTT. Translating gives CASRDRGMNTEAFF.

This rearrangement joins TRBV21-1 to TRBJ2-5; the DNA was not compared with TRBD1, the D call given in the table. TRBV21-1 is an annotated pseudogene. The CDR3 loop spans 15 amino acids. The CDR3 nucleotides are TGTGCCAGCAGCAATTTCGGGACAGCCCAAGAGACCCAGTACTTC. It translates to CASSNFGTAQETQYF.

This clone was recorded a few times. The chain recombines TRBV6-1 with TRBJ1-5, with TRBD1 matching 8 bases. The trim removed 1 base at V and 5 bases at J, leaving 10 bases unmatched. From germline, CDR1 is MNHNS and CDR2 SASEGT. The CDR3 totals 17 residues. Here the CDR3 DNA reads TGTGCCAGCAGTGAAGAGATTTCCGGGACAGGTTATCAGCCCCAGCATTTT. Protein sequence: CASSEEISGTGYQPQHF.

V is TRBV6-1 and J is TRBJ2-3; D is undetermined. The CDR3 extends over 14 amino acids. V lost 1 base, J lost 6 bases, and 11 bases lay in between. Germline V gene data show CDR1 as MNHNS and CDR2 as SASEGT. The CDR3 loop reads CASSEDGRRDTQYF. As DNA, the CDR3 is TGTGCCAGCAGTGAAGACGGGCGGCGGGATACGCAGTATTTT.

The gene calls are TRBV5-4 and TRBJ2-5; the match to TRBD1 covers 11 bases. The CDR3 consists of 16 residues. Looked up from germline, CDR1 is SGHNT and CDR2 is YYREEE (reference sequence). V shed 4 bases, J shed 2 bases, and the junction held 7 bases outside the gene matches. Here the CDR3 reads CASSPSGDRGQETQYF. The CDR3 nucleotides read TGTGCCAGCAGCCCGTCCGGGGACAGGGGGCAAGAGACCCAGTACTTC.

The CDR3 nucleotides are TGTGCCAGCAGTTCAGACGGAGGCTCTGGCTACACCTTC. Translated, it gives CASSSDGGSGYTF. V gene TRBV2 combines with J gene TRBJ1-2; no reliable D call. The germline gives CDR1 SNHLY, CDR2 FYNNEI. V gave up 5 bases and J gave up 7 bases, with 14 bases separating them. The length of the CDR3 is 13 residues.

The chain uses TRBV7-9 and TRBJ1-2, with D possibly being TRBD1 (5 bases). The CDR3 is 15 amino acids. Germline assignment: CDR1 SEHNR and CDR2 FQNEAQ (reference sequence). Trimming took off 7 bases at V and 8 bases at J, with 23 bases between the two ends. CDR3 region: CASTPSGSVQGGYTF. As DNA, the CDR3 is TGTGCCAGCACCCCATCCGGGTCCGTCCAGGGCGGCTACACCTTC.